This record covers a single T cell receptor beta chain. The target of this receptor is not known. No clone much larger than this one lies a single base away; base qualities are absent. The sample holds other DNA sequences that translate to the same CDR3. These data originate in a study of shared clonotypes between healthy human individuals (TCRdb year 2020). Regarding the study in general: The cohort included a few men and a couple of women between 18 and 49 years of age. For each donor, CD4 naive and CD4 memory were each given three plates, CD8 naive was given two plates, and CD8 memory was given one plate. Blood TCR repertoires of about five healthy adults were deeply sequenced to estimate repertoire size and the extent of clonotype sharing between individuals. To increase sequencing depth and limit assay-specific biases, TCR repertoire library preparation and sequencing were carried out by different laboratories using diverse techniques. Leukapheresis yielded between about 0.85 and 9 billion PBMCs per donor.

What the authors observed across the whole study: Compared with non-shared clonotypes, clonotypes shared by all four sorted-subset donors had higher generation probabilities. Approximately 5% of naive CD4, 3.5% of naive CD8, approximately 2% of memory CD4, and about 0.4% of memory CD8 clonotypes were shared across a few donors. Sampling was limited to blood, and TCR repertoires in tissue likely differ from TCR repertoires in blood. Pairwise subsampling indicated that sequencing depth was expected to affect the degree of clonotype sharing among donors. Because the study included only a small number of donors, the genetic and exposure-history diversity represented was limited. Rarefaction of sorted-subset datasets indicated incomplete sequencing despite the large sequencing depth. Larger estimated clonotype richness was generally found for naive subsets than for memory subsets.

Germline trimming amounts to 4 bases on V and 3 bases on J, with 4 as the count of junction bases outside the gene matches. From the cysteine up to the phenylalanine, the CDR3 has a length of 15 residues. Only the CDR3 portion is preserved as DNA: 45 bases, with reading frame beginning at the first base. Based on the germline V gene (reference sequence), the CDR1 and CDR2 sequences are SGHNT and YYREEE. Donors were healthy HIV-negative adults with no recently reported acute infections or vaccinations. Only Caucasian adults living in Nashville, Tennessee, USA were represented among the donors. CD4+ T cells were enriched by magnetic negative selection; naive cells were then positively selected on CD45RA, and the negative fraction formed the memory subset. After blood collection by leukapheresis, PBMCs were isolated using Ficoll-Histopaque density gradient centrifugation and then cryopreserved in the vapor phase of liquid nitrogen. Purity and quantity of every magnetically sorted T cell population were checked by analytical flow cytometry. Each sorted fraction had its genomic DNA isolated and then quantified by UV absorbance on a Nanodrop 2000c.

Using the deep immunoSEQ assay, TCR CDR3 regions were amplified from genomic DNA by multiplex PCR. For each cell subset, the extracted genomic DNA was distributed evenly across all wells of several immunoSEQ 96-well plates, and each plate served as one replicate. For sorted subsets, each replicate PCR was loaded with approximately 200 ng genomic DNA, equivalent to 25,000 to 35,000 T cell genomes. Purified libraries were measured with a Qubit 3.0 fluorometer, size-checked on a Bioanalyzer 2100, and measured again with the KAPA Library Quantification kit. Every immunoSEQ 96-well plate was sequenced on a separate single-read 150-cycle Illumina NextSeq 550 flow cell. In the paper's pipeline: Because only junctional sequences without quality scores were contained in the immunoSEQ output, filtering matching that applied to full-length reads could not be performed. Sequences were annotated with PyIR, a Python wrapper for IgBLAST v1.9, and V/J genes and CDR3 were assigned using IMGT germline references. Reads were filtered out if the reads had weak V/J assignments (E-value above 1e-6), no CDR3, stop codons, out-of-frame junctions, or ambiguous translated residues. V3J clonotypes were defined by identical inferred V gene, J gene, and CDR3 amino acid sequence. Percentage overlap between repertoires was computed as shared unique clonotypes divided by the size of the smaller repertoire. Richness of each repertoire was evaluated using RTK rarefaction, the Chao1 estimator, and Recon v2.1 estimates of unobserved clonotypes. Generation probabilities for all TCRbeta clonotypes obtained by the gDNA method from a handful of donors were computed using OLGA. What TCRdb holds here is the immuneACCESS table cut down to in-frame rearrangements. Part of the clones is not present; checked against another copy, under half of the missing clones reflect an unresolved V gene, and the others are unexplained. V, J and clone size derive from that table, while D and trimming were established from the DNA sequence. This sample has 2 million to 2.5 million clones in its table, and 85% to 95% of those were observed once. The top ten clones comprise about 0.39% of the sample.

Sequencing was performed on naive CD4+ T cells from PBMCs. The sample's cell subset or site, from its label and the paper: CD45RA+ positively selected. The chain couples TRBV5-4 to TRBJ2-7, and TRBD2 matches 13 of the central bases. The TCR originated in a man between 18 and 35 years old in good health. Some clones in this sample may be carry-over from other donors' samples. The bases are TGTGCCAGCAGCCTAGGGACTAGCGGGATCTACGAGCAGTACTTC. It encodes CASSLGTSGIYEQYF.